This is a list of T cell receptor beta chains from one sample in a study of shared clonotypes between healthy human individuals. The protocol was immunoSEQ multiplex PCR, while the TCRdb copy is restricted to in-frame clones and leaves out a portion. Here the sample spans under 650,000 clones, 96% being singletons. The specimen sequenced was naive CD4+ T cells sorted from blood. The source of these receptors is a woman aged 30 to 39 in good health. CDR3s include the opening cysteine and the closing phenylalanine or tryptophan. Fields, in order: clone size, CDR3 length, J gene, V gene, D gene, CDR3 protein, CDR3 DNA. A D gene is named only where the DNA matches it firmly. Clone size is given for some rows only: seen once, a few or many times, or a class if the clone is expanded.

abundance: NA; len: 15; j_gene: TRBJ2-7; v_gene: TRBV6-5; d_gene: NA; CDR3aa: CASSPRKGIIHEQYF; CDR3nt: TGTGCCAGCAGCCCCCGCAAGGGGATAATCCACGAGCAGTACTTC
abundance: NA; len: 16; j_gene: TRBJ2-4; v_gene: TRBV29-1; d_gene: TRBD1; CDR3aa: CSVEDTGTGGKNIQYF; CDR3nt: TGCAGCGTTGAAGATACCGGGACAGGGGGGAAAAACATTCAGTACTTC
abundance: NA; len: 13; j_gene: TRBJ1-2; v_gene: TRBV7-2; d_gene: NA; CDR3aa: CASSLGGRGGYTF; CDR3nt: TGTGCCAGCAGCTTAGGGGGGAGGGGTGGCTACACCTTC
abundance: NA; len: 14; j_gene: TRBJ1-1; v_gene: TRBV19; d_gene: TRBD1; CDR3aa: CASSSRQGGTEAFF; CDR3nt: TGTGCCAGTAGCTCTAGACAGGGTGGCACTGAAGCTTTCTTT
abundance: NA; len: 15; j_gene: TRBJ1-1; v_gene: TRBV21-1; d_gene: NA; CDR3aa: CASSSRTGQNTEAFF; CDR3nt: TGTGCCAGCAGCTCCCGGACAGGACAGAACACTGAAGCTTTCTTT
abundance: NA; len: 13; j_gene: TRBJ2-1; v_gene: TRBV7-8; d_gene: NA; CDR3aa: CASEGREKGEQFF; CDR3nt: TGTGCCAGCGAAGGGCGGGAAAAGGGTGAGCAGTTCTTC
abundance: NA; len: 12; j_gene: TRBJ2-2; v_gene: TRBV6-5; d_gene: NA; CDR3aa: CASMRSTGELFF; CDR3nt: TGTGCCAGCATGAGGAGTACCGGGGAGCTGTTTTTT
abundance: NA; len: 15; j_gene: TRBJ2-7; v_gene: TRBV18; d_gene: NA; CDR3aa: CASSPRGQGIYEQYF; CDR3nt: TGTGCCAGCTCACCACGGGGTCAGGGAATCTACGAGCAGTACTTC
abundance: NA; len: 16; j_gene: TRBJ2-7; v_gene: TRBV18; d_gene: TRBD1; CDR3aa: CASSPAARQGGYEQYF; CDR3nt: TGTGCCAGCTCACCAGCTGCCCGACAGGGGGGGTACGAGCAGTACTTC
abundance: NA; len: 14; j_gene: TRBJ1-3; v_gene: TRBV2; d_gene: TRBD1; CDR3aa: CASSSGTVRNTIYF; CDR3nt: TGTGCCAGCAGTTCCGGGACAGTTAGAAACACCATATATTTT
abundance: NA; len: 16; j_gene: TRBJ2-3; v_gene: TRBV9; d_gene: TRBD2; CDR3aa: CASSAGTSGSRDTQYF; CDR3nt: TGTGCCAGCAGCGCAGGGACTAGCGGGAGCAGAGATACGCAGTATTTT
abundance: NA; len: 14; j_gene: TRBJ2-1; v_gene: TRBV10-2; d_gene: NA; CDR3aa: CASSEILGKNEQFF; CDR3nt: TGCGCCAGCAGTGAGATTTTGGGTAAAAATGAGCAGTTCTTC
abundance: NA; len: 16; j_gene: TRBJ2-2; v_gene: TRBV9; d_gene: TRBD2; CDR3aa: CASSVEGSGRLGELFF; CDR3nt: TGTGCCAGCAGCGTAGAAGGTAGCGGGAGGCTAGGGGAGCTGTTTTTT
abundance: NA; len: 13; j_gene: TRBJ2-3; v_gene: TRBV9; d_gene: NA; CDR3aa: CASSEGDPSPQYF; CDR3nt: TGTGCCAGCAGCGAGGGGGACCCCAGCCCCCAGTATTTT
abundance: NA; len: 14; j_gene: TRBJ2-7; v_gene: TRBV6-1; d_gene: TRBD2; CDR3aa: CASSEGSGIYEQYF; CDR3nt: TGTGCCAGCAGTGAAGGTAGCGGGATCTACGAGCAGTACTTC
abundance: NA; len: 12; j_gene: TRBJ1-2; v_gene: TRBV28; d_gene: TRBD1; CDR3aa: CASSDDREGYTF; CDR3nt: TGTGCCAGCAGTGACGACAGGGAAGGCTACACCTTC
abundance: once; len: 14; j_gene: TRBJ2-7; v_gene: TRBV29-1; d_gene: NA; CDR3aa: CSVAVRTAIYEQYF; CDR3nt: TGCAGCGTTGCGGTGCGGACAGCAATCTACGAGCAGTACTTC
abundance: NA; len: 15; j_gene: TRBJ1-3; v_gene: TRBV28; d_gene: TRBD1; CDR3aa: CASTAGQGAVDTIYF; CDR3nt: TGTGCCAGCACCGCCGGACAGGGGGCGGTGGACACCATATATTTT
abundance: NA; len: 18; j_gene: TRBJ2-2; v_gene: TRBV27; d_gene: TRBD2; CDR3aa: CASSPGLAGVRNTGELFF; CDR3nt: TGTGCCAGCAGCCCCGGACTAGCGGGAGTAAGAAACACCGGGGAGCTGTTTTTT
abundance: once; len: 15; j_gene: TRBJ1-2; v_gene: TRBV28; d_gene: TRBD1; CDR3aa: CASSARTGPVYGYTF; CDR3nt: TGTGCCAGCAGTGCCCGGACAGGGCCGGTCTATGGCTACACCTTC
abundance: NA; len: 16; j_gene: TRBJ1-5; v_gene: TRBV4-1; d_gene: TRBD1; CDR3aa: CASSQDPGQAYQPQHF; CDR3nt: TGCGCCAGCAGCCAAGACCCGGGACAGGCTTATCAGCCCCAGCATTTT
abundance: once; len: 14; j_gene: TRBJ1-1; v_gene: TRBV7-9; d_gene: NA; CDR3aa: CASSLSGATTEAFF; CDR3nt: TGTGCCAGCAGCTTATCAGGGGCGACCACTGAAGCTTTCTTT
abundance: NA; len: 16; j_gene: TRBJ1-5; v_gene: TRBV10-2; d_gene: NA; CDR3aa: CASSELWQGIGQPQHF; CDR3nt: TGCGCCAGCAGTGAGTTATGGCAGGGGATAGGTCAGCCCCAGCATTTT
abundance: NA; len: 13; j_gene: TRBJ1-4; v_gene: TRBV18; d_gene: NA; CDR3aa: CASSPGSNEKLFF; CDR3nt: TGTGCCAGCTCACCAGGCAGTAATGAAAAACTGTTTTTT
abundance: once; len: 14; j_gene: TRBJ1-1; v_gene: TRBV6-1; d_gene: NA; CDR3aa: CASSEGGRATEAFF; CDR3nt: TGTGCCAGCAGTGAGGGGGGGAGGGCCACTGAAGCTTTCTTT
abundance: NA; len: 13; j_gene: TRBJ2-7; v_gene: TRBV29-1; d_gene: TRBD1; CDR3aa: CSVARDRAYEQYF; CDR3nt: TGCAGCGTTGCCCGGGACAGGGCCTACGAGCAGTACTTC
abundance: NA; len: 15; j_gene: TRBJ2-7; v_gene: TRBV4-1; d_gene: TRBD1; CDR3aa: CASSPPGQGMYEQYF; CDR3nt: TGCGCCAGCAGCCCCCCGGGACAGGGTATGTACGAGCAGTACTTC
abundance: NA; len: 14; j_gene: TRBJ1-1; v_gene: TRBV6-6; d_gene: NA; CDR3aa: CASGRVVGQGFAFF; CDR3nt: TGTGCCAGCGGGAGGGTTGTTGGGCAGGGATTTGCTTTCTTT
abundance: NA; len: 15; j_gene: TRBJ2-1; v_gene: TRBV4-1; d_gene: TRBD2; CDR3aa: CASSHRLAGYNEQFF; CDR3nt: TGCGCCAGCAGCCATAGACTAGCGGGGTACAATGAGCAGTTCTTC
abundance: NA; len: 12; j_gene: TRBJ2-2; v_gene: TRBV2; d_gene: NA; CDR3aa: CASSWEAGELFF; CDR3nt: TGTGCCAGCAGCTGGGAGGCCGGGGAGCTGTTTTTT
abundance: NA; len: 17; j_gene: TRBJ2-2; v_gene: TRBV7-9; d_gene: NA; CDR3aa: CASLRSGRGRGTGELFF; CDR3nt: TGTGCCAGCCTACGGAGCGGTAGAGGGCGGGGCACCGGGGAGCTGTTTTTT
abundance: NA; len: 16; j_gene: TRBJ2-3; v_gene: TRBV9; d_gene: TRBD2; CDR3aa: CASSVVLAGEADTQYF; CDR3nt: TGTGCCAGCAGCGTAGTCCTAGCGGGAGAGGCAGATACGCAGTATTTT
abundance: NA; len: 13; j_gene: TRBJ1-2; v_gene: TRBV18; d_gene: NA; CDR3aa: CASSLESNYGYTF; CDR3nt: TGTGCCAGCTCCCTAGAGAGTAACTATGGCTACACCTTC
abundance: NA; len: 14; j_gene: TRBJ1-1; v_gene: TRBV19; d_gene: TRBD1; CDR3aa: CASRTGGLNTEAFF; CDR3nt: TGTGCCAGTCGGACAGGGGGTTTGAACACTGAAGCTTTCTTT
abundance: NA; len: 16; j_gene: TRBJ2-1; v_gene: TRBV9; d_gene: TRBD2; CDR3aa: CASSAPGTSGYNEQFF; CDR3nt: TGTGCCAGCAGCGCCCCCGGGACTAGCGGTTACAATGAGCAGTTCTTC
abundance: NA; len: 16; j_gene: TRBJ1-6; v_gene: TRBV2; d_gene: TRBD1; CDR3aa: CASSGQGAPVGSPLHF; CDR3nt: TGTGCCAGCAGTGGACAGGGCGCCCCTGTGGGTTCACCCCTCCACTTT
abundance: once; len: 13; j_gene: TRBJ2-1; v_gene: TRBV7-3; d_gene: NA; CDR3aa: CASSLEAVNEQFF; CDR3nt: TGTGCCAGCAGCTTAGAAGCGGTCAATGAGCAGTTCTTC
abundance: NA; len: 17; j_gene: TRBJ2-7; v_gene: TRBV11-2; d_gene: TRBD2; CDR3aa: CASSYIYAGGSSYEQYF; CDR3nt: TGTGCCAGCAGCTATATCTACGCGGGAGGCTCCTCCTACGAGCAGTACTTC
abundance: NA; len: 16; j_gene: TRBJ1-4; v_gene: TRBV19; d_gene: NA; CDR3aa: CASIGRRIGANEKLFF; CDR3nt: TGTGCCAGTATAGGAAGAAGGATCGGGGCTAATGAAAAACTGTTTTTT
abundance: NA; len: 14; j_gene: TRBJ2-1; v_gene: TRBV11-2; d_gene: NA; CDR3aa: CASSLGQGWDEQFF; CDR3nt: TGTGCCAGCAGCTTAGGGCAGGGGTGGGATGAGCAGTTCTTC
abundance: NA; len: 14; j_gene: TRBJ2-2; v_gene: TRBV19; d_gene: NA; CDR3aa: CASRGQLYTGELFF; CDR3nt: TGTGCCAGTAGAGGACAATTGTACACCGGGGAGCTGTTTTTT
abundance: NA; len: 13; j_gene: TRBJ2-7; v_gene: TRBV2; d_gene: NA; CDR3aa: CASTMTGHYEQYF; CDR3nt: TGTGCCAGCACTATGACAGGCCACTACGAGCAGTACTTC
abundance: NA; len: 15; j_gene: TRBJ2-3; v_gene: TRBV18; d_gene: TRBD2; CDR3aa: CRTGLAGGRTDTQYF; CDR3nt: TGCCGAACCGGACTAGCGGGGGGACGCACAGATACGCAGTATTTT
abundance: NA; len: 14; j_gene: TRBJ1-1; v_gene: TRBV6-5; d_gene: NA; CDR3aa: CASSSNQLPTEAFF; CDR3nt: TGTGCCAGCAGTTCCAACCAACTCCCCACTGAAGCTTTCTTT
abundance: NA; len: 15; j_gene: TRBJ1-4; v_gene: TRBV5-1; d_gene: NA; CDR3aa: CASSLAGSTNEKLFF; CDR3nt: TGCGCCAGCAGCTTGGCCGGGTCAACTAATGAAAAACTGTTTTTT
abundance: NA; len: 15; j_gene: TRBJ2-1; v_gene: TRBV5-1; d_gene: TRBD1; CDR3aa: CASSSHRGTHNEQFF; CDR3nt: TGCGCCAGCAGCTCCCACAGGGGAACCCACAATGAGCAGTTCTTC
abundance: NA; len: 13; j_gene: TRBJ2-7; v_gene: TRBV5-5; d_gene: NA; CDR3aa: CASSLGTRYEQYF; CDR3nt: TGTGCCAGCAGCTTGGGAACACGTTACGAGCAGTACTTC
abundance: NA; len: 16; j_gene: TRBJ1-5; v_gene: TRBV21-1; d_gene: NA; CDR3aa: CAKIVAGHTSNQPQHF; CDR3nt: TGTGCCAAGATAGTAGCGGGACATACCAGCAATCAGCCCCAGCATTTT
abundance: once; len: 14; j_gene: TRBJ1-5; v_gene: TRBV6-5; d_gene: NA; CDR3aa: CASSYGAGSQPQHF; CDR3nt: TGTGCCAGCAGTTACGGCGCGGGGAGTCAGCCCCAGCATTTT
abundance: NA; len: 14; j_gene: TRBJ1-6; v_gene: TRBV30; d_gene: TRBD1; CDR3aa: CAWTQTGGGSPLHF; CDR3nt: TGTGCCTGGACTCAGACAGGGGGTGGTTCACCCCTCCACTTT
abundance: once; len: 14; j_gene: TRBJ2-4; v_gene: TRBV5-1; d_gene: NA; CDR3aa: CASSGGAGKNIQYF; CDR3nt: TGCGCCAGCAGCGGGGGTGCAGGCAAAAACATTCAGTACTTC
abundance: NA; len: 14; j_gene: TRBJ2-1; v_gene: TRBV25-1; d_gene: NA; CDR3aa: CASSDAGTFNEQFF; CDR3nt: TGTGCCAGCAGTGATGCCGGGACCTTCAATGAGCAGTTCTTC
abundance: NA; len: 13; j_gene: TRBJ2-2; v_gene: TRBV6-6; d_gene: TRBD2; CDR3aa: CASTSGHTGELFF; CDR3nt: TGTGCCAGCACTAGCGGCCACACCGGGGAGCTGTTTTTT
abundance: NA; len: 15; j_gene: TRBJ2-4; v_gene: TRBV11-2; d_gene: NA; CDR3aa: CASSLGYGNQNIQYF; CDR3nt: TGTGCCAGCAGCTTAGGTTACGGGAACCAAAACATTCAGTACTTC